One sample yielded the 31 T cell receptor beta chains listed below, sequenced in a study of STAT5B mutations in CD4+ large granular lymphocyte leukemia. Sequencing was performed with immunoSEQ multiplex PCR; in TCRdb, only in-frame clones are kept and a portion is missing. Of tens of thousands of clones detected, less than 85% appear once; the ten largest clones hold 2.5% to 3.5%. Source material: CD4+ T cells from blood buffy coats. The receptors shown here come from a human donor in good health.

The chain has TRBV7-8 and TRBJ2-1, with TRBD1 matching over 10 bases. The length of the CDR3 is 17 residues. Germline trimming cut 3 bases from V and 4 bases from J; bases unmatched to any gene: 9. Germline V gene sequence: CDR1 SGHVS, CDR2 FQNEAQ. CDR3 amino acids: CASSFRLGQGRYNEQFF. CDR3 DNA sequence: TGTGCCAGCAGCTTCAGACTGGGACAGGGGAGGTACAATGAGCAGTTCTTC.

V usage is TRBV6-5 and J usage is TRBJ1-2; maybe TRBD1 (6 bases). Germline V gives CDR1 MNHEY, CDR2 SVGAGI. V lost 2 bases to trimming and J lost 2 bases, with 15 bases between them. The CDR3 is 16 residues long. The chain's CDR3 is CASSYGSGGGNYGYTF. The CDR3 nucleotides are TGTGCCAGCAGTTACGGGTCGGGAGGGGGAAACTATGGCTACACCTTC.

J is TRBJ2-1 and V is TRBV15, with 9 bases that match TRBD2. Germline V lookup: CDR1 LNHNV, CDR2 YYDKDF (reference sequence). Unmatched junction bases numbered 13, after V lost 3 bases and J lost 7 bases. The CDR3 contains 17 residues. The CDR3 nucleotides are TGTGCCACCAGCAGTGGTACAATAGCGGGAGCTATAAATGAGCAGTTCTTC. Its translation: CATSSGTIAGAINEQFF.

The DNA of the CDR3 is TGTGCCAGCAGCTTAGGCGGGGGGGGTCGGTATTTT. Amino acid sequence: CASSLGGGGRYF. The V gene is TRBV5-6, the J gene TRBJ2-3, with 9 bases that match TRBD2. In germline, CDR1 is SGHDT, CDR2 YYEEEE. Losses at the gene ends were 2 bases for V and 14 bases for J; bases not matched to a gene: 6. The CDR3 loop spans 12 amino acids.

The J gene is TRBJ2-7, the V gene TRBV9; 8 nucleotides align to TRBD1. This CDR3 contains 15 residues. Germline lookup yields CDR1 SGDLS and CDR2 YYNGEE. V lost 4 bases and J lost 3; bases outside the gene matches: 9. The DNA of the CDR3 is TGTGCCAGCAGCATCGGACAGGGAATCAGCTACGAGCAGTACTTC. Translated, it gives CASSIGQGISYEQYF.

CDR3 nucleotide sequence: TGTGCTAGTGCCAATGACGATAGACTAGCGATCCACGAGCAGTACTTC. This translates into CASANDDRLAIHEQYF. The chain employs TRBV12-5 and TRBJ2-7, with 8 nucleotides matching TRBD2. Looked up from germline, CDR1 is LGHNT and CDR2 is FRNRAP. The CDR3 spans 16 residues. The trim removed 7 bases at V and 5 bases at J, leaving 16 bases unmatched.

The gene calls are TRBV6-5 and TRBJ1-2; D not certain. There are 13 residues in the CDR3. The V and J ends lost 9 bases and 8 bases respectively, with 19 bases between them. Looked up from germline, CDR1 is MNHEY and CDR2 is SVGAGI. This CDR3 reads CASHSGYPGGYTF. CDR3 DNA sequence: TGTGCCAGTCATTCGGGATACCCGGGAGGCTACACCTTC.

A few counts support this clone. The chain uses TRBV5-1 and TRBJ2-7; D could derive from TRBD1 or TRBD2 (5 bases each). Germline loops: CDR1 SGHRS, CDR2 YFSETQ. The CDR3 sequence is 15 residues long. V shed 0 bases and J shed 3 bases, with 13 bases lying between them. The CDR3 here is CASSLGQRGLYEQYF. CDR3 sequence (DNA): TGCGCCAGCAGCTTGGGTCAGAGGGGCCTCTACGAGCAGTACTTC.

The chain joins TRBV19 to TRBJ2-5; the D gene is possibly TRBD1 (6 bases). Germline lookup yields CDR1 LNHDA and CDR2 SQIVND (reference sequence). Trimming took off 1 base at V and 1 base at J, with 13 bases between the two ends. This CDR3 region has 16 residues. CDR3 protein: CASSIGLRGGQETQYF. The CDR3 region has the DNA TGTGCCAGTAGTATAGGTTTGAGAGGGGGCCAAGAGACCCAGTACTTC.

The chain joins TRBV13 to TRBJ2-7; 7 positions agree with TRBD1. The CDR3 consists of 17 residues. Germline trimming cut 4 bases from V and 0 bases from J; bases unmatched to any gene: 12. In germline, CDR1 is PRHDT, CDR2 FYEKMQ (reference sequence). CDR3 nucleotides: TGTGCCAGCAGCTCAAGAACCCGGGACAGTCTCTCCTACGAGCAGTACTTC. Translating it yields CASSSRTRDSLSYEQYF.

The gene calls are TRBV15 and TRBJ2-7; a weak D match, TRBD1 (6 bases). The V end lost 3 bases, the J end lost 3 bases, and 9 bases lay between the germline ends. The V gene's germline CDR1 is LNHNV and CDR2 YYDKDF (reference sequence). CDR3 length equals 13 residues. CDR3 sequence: CATSREQGYEQYF. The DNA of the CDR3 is TGTGCCACCAGCAGGGAACAGGGCTACGAGCAGTACTTC.

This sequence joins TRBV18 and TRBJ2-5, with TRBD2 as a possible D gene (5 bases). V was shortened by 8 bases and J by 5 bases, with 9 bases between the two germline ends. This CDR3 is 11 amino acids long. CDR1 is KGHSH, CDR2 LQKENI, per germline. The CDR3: CASAPGETQYF. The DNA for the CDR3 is TGTGCCAGCGCCCCGGGGGAGACCCAGTACTTC.

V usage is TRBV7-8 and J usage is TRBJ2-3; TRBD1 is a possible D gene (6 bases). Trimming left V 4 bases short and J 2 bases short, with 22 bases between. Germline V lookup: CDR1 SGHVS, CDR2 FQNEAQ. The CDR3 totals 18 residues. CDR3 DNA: TGTGCCAGCAGCTCAGGACGACTCCGGGACATGAACACAGATACGCAGTATTTT. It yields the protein CASSSGRLRDMNTDTQYF.

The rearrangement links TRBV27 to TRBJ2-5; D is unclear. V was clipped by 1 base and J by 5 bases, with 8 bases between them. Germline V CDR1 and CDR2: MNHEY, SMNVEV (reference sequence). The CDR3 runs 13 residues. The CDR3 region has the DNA TGTGCCAGCAGTTTATGGAACGCCGAGACCCAGTACTTC. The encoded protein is CASSLWNAETQYF.

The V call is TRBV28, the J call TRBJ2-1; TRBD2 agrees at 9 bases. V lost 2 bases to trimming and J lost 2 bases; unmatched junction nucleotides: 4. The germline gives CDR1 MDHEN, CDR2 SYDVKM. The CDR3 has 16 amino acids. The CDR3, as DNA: TGTGCCAGCAGTTTACTAGCGGGAAGGGCCTACAATGAGCAGTTCTTC. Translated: CASSLLAGRAYNEQFF.

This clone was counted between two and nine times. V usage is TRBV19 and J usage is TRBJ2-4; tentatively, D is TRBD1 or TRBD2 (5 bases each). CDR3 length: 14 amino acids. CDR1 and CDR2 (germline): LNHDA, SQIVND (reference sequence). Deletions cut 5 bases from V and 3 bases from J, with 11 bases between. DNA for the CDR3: TGTGCCAGTAGTTTCAGTGGGGGCAAAAACATTCAGTACTTC. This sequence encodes CASSFSGGKNIQYF.

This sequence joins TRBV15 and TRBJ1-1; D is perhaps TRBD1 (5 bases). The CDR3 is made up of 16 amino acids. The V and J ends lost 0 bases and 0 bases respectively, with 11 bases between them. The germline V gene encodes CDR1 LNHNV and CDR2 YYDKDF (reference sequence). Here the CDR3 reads CATSRDTIQVNTEAFF. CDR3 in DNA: TGTGCCACCAGCAGAGACACTATACAGGTGAACACTGAAGCTTTCTTT.

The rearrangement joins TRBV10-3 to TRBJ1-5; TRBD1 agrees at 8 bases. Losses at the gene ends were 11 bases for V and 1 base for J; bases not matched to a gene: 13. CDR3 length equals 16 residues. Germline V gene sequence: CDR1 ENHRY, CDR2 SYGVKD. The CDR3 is CAASSGDRGSNQPQHF. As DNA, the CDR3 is TGTGCCGCATCAAGTGGAGACAGGGGAAGCAATCAGCCCCAGCATTTT.

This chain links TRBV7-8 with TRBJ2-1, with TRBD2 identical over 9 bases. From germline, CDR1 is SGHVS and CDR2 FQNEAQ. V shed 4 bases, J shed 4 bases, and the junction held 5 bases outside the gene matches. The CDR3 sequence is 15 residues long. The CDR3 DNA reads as TGTGCCAGCAGCTCAAATAGCGGGAGTTACAATGAGCAGTTCTTC. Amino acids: CASSSNSGSYNEQFF.

CDR3: CASSWVSGRASDTQYF. DNA of the CDR3: TGTGCCAGCAGCTGGGTGAGCGGGAGGGCCTCAGATACGCAGTATTTT. The chain employs TRBV5-6 and TRBJ2-3; 10 nucleotides align to TRBD2. This CDR3 is 16 amino acids long. Germline loops: CDR1 SGHDT, CDR2 YYEEEE. Trimming took 3 bases from V and 4 from J; bases not matched to a gene: 8.

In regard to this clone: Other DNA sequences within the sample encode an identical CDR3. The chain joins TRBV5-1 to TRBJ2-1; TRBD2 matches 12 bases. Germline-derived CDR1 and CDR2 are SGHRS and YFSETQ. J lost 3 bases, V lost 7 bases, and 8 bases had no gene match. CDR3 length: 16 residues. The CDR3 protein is CASSSGLAGLYNEQFF. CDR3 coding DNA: TGCGCCAGCTCCTCGGGACTAGCGGGCCTCTACAATGAGCAGTTCTTC.

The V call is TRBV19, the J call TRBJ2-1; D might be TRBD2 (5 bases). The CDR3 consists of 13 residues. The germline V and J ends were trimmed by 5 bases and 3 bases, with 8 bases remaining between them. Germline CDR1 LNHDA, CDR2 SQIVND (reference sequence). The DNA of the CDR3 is TGTGCCAGTAGTCGGGGAGACTACAATGAGCAGTTCTTC. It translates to CASSRGDYNEQFF.

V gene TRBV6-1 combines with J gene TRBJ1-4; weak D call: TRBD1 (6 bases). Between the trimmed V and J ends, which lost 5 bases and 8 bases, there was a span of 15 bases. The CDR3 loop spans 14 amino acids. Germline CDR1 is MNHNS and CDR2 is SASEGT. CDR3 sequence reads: CASSTGLTREKLFF. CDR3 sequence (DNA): TGTGCCAGCAGTACAGGGCTCACGAGGGAAAAACTGTTTTTT.

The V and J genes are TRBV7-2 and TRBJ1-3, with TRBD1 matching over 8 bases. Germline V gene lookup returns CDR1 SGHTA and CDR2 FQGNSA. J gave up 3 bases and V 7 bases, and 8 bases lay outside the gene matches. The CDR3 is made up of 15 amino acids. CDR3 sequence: CASIQAGGGGNTIYF. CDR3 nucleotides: TGTGCCAGCATTCAAGCAGGGGGCGGTGGAAACACCATATATTTT. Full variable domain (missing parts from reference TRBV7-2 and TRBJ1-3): GAGVSQSPSNKVTEKGKDVELRCDPISGHTALYWYRQSLGQGLEFLIYFQGNSAPDKSGLPSDRFSAERTGGSVSTLTIQRTQQEDSAVYLCASIQAGGGGNTIYFGEGSWLTVV.

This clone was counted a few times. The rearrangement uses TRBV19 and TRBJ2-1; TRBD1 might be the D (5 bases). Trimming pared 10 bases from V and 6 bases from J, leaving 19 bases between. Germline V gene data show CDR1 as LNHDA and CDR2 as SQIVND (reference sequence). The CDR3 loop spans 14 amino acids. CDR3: CATRHPSGFNEQFF. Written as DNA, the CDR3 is TGTGCCACCCGACACCCTTCAGGGTTCAATGAGCAGTTCTTC.

In DNA form, the CDR3 reads TGTGCCAGCAGTGAACTTCCGGGGCCGGCTTATGGCTACACCTTC. Its protein product is CASSELPGPAYGYTF. The chain uses TRBV2 and TRBJ1-2; the D gene is possibly TRBD1 (5 bases). The CDR3 covers 15 residues. Looked up from germline, CDR1 is SNHLY and CDR2 is FYNNEI. Trimming left V 2 bases short and J 5 bases short, with 15 bases between.

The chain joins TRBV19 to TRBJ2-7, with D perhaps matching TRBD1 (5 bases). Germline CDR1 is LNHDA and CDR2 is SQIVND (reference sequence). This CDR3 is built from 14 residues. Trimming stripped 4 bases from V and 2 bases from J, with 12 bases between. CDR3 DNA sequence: TGTGCCAGTAGTAAGGCAGGGCAAGCCTACGAGCAGTACTTC. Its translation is CASSKAGQAYEQYF.

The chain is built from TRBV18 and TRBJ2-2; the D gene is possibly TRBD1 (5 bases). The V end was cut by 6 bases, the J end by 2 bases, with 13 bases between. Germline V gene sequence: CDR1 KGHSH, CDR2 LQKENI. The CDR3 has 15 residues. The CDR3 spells CASSRQTANTGELFF. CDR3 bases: TGTGCCAGCTCCCGGCAGACAGCCAACACCGGGGAGCTGTTTTTT.

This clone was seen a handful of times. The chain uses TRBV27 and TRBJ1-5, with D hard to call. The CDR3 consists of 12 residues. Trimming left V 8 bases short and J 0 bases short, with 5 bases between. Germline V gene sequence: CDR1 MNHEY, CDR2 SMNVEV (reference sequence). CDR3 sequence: CASGDSNQPQHF. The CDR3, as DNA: TGTGCCAGCGGGGATAGCAATCAGCCCCAGCATTTT.

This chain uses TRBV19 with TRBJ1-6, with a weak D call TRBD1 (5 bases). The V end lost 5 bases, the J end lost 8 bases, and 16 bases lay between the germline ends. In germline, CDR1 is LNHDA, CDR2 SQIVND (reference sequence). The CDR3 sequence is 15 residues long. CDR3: CASSSESGRDSPLHF. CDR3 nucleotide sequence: TGTGCCAGTAGTTCCGAGTCAGGGAGGGATTCACCCCTCCACTTT.

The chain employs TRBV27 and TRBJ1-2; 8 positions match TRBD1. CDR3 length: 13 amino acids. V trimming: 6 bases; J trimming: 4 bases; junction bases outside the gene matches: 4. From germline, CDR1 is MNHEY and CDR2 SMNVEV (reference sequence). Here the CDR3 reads CASRWTGSYGYTF. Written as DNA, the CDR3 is TGTGCCAGCAGATGGACAGGGTCCTATGGCTACACCTTC.